This T cell receptor (beta chain) was sequenced during a study of CD8 T cells in ankylosing spondylitis (dated by TCRdb to the late 2010s). Turning to the overall study: To find TCR variants linked to disease, the study profiled T cell receptor beta repertoires in ankylosing spondylitis patients and healthy donors. The whole study cohort included roughly 110 healthy donors and 25 ankylosing spondylitis patients. Peripheral blood was sampled, and synovial fluid was additionally collected from ankylosing spondylitis patients.

There are a few counts of this clonotype. Its cognate antigen has yet to be identified. Within one base of it there is no much larger clone, and no base qualities were kept. The CDR3 runs 14 amino acids, cysteine and phenylalanine included. This entry keeps only the CDR3 DNA: 42 bases, framed from base 1. V loses 6 bases at its end and J loses 10 bases; junction bases beyond the gene matches: 14. CDR1 and CDR2 (MDHEN, SYDVKM) derive from the germline V gene. Overall study outcomes, separate from this receptor: The disease-linked clones were reported as significantly enriched in matched synovial fluid samples from ankylosing spondylitis patients. A CD8+ phenotype was shown by the disease-linked clones, which were found at relatively low frequencies in peripheral blood. Some of the motif variants had been reported before in the synovial fluid and blood of reactive arthritis patients, a finding that suggests common disease-initiation mechanisms. A TCR beta motif made up of several highly homologous amino acid variants appeared to be characteristic of blood from ankylosing spondylitis patients.

Sequencing was performed on an Illumina HiSeq 2500. Quantitative 5'-RACE with molecular barcodes was the method used to prepare the TCR beta libraries. Under the source paper's analysis protocol: A new computational method, built on a probabilistic model of VDJ rearrangement, was used to identify disease-linked TCR variants. TCRdb applied fastp at Q25 and MiXCR to the public reads, then kept only in-frame beta chains. Rows are combined by CDR3 protein, so each entry shows the most common genes and DNA. The V and J calls were determined by TCRdb, not by the authors. The table for this sample lists a few hundred thousand distinct CDR3 sequences; roughly 10% of them were counted only once. The leading ten clones occupy 21% of the sample.

The V and J genes are TRBV28 and TRBJ1-1; 7 central nucleotides agree with TRBD1. The clonotype comes from a male donor with ankylosing spondylitis or in good health (not recorded which). Sequencing was carried out using blood, either unsorted or a sorted T cell fraction (not recorded which). DNA sequence: TGTGCCAGCAGCCTCCGGGACAGCATCTTAGGAGCTTTCTTT. Translated, this gives CASSLRDSILGAFF.